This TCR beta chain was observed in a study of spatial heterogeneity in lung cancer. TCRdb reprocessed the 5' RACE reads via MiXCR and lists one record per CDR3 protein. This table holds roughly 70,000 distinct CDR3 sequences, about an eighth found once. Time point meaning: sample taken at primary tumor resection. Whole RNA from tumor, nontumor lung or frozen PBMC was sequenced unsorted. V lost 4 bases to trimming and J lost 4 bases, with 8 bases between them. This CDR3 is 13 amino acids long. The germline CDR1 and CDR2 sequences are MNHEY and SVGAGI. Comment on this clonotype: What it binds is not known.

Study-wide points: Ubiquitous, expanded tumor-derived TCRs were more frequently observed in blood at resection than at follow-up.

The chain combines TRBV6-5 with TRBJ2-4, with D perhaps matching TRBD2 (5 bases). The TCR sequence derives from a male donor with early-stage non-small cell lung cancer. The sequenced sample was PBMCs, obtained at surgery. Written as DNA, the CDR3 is TGTGCCAGCAGTTTGAGGGAGAAAAACATTCAGTACTTC. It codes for CASSLREKNIQYF.